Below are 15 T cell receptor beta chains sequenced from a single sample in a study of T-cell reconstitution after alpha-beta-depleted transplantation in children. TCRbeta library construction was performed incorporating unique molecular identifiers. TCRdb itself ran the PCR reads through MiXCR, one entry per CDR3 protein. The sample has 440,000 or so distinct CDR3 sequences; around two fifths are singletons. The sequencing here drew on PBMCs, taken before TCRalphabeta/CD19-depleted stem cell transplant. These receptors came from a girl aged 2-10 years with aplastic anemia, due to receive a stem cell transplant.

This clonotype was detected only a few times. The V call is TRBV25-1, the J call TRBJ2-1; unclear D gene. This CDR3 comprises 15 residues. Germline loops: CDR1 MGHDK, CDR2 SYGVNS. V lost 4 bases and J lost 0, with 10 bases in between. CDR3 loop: CASSARTYSYNEQFF. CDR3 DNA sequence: TGTGCCAGCAGTGCTAGGACCTACTCCTACAATGAGCAGTTCTTC.

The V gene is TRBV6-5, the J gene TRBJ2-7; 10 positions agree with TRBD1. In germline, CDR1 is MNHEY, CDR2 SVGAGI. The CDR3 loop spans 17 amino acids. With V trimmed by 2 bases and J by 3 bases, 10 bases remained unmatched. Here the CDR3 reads CASSYTNTGTGVYEQYF. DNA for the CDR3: TGTGCCAGCAGTTACACCAACACCGGGACAGGGGTCTACGAGCAGTACTTC.

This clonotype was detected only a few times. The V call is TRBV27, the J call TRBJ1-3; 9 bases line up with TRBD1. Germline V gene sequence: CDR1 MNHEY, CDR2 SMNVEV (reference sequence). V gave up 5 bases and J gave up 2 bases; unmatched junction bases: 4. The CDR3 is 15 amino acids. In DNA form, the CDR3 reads TGTGCCAGCAGTCCGGGACAGGGTCCTGGAAACACCATATATTTT. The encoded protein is CASSPGQGPGNTIYF.

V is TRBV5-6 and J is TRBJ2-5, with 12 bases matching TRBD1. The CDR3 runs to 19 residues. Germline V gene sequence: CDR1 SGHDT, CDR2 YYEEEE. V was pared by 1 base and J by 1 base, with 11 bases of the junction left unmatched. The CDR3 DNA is TGTGCCAGCAGCTTGCCCGGGACAGGGGGCCGATATTTCCAAGAGACCCAGTACTTC. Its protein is CASSLPGTGGRYFQETQYF. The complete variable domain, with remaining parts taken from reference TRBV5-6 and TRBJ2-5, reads DAGVTQSPTHLIKTRGQQVTLRCSPKSGHDTVSWYQQALGQGPQFIFQYYEEEERQRGNFPDRFSGHQFPNYSSELNVNALLLGDSALYLCASSLPGTGGRYFQETQYFGPGTRLLVL.

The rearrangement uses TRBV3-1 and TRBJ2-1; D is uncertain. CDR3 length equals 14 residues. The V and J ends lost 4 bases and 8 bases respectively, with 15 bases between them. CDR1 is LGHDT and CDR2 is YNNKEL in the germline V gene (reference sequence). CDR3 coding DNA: TGTGCCAGCAGCCGTACCAGCCTTTCTGATGAGCAGTTCTTC. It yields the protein CASSRTSLSDEQFF.

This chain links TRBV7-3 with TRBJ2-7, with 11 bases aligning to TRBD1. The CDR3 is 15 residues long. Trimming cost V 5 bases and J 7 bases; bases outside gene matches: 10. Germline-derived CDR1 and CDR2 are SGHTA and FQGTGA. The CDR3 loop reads CASSPSGQGVQEQYF. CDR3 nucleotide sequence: TGTGCCAGCAGCCCCTCGGGACAGGGGGTGCAAGAGCAGTACTTC.

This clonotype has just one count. The CDR3 spells CSARPGQGLDIQYF. The CDR3 DNA reads as TGCAGTGCTAGACCGGGACAGGGTTTGGACATTCAGTACTTC. The chain joins TRBV20-1 to TRBJ2-4; 9 bases agree with TRBD1. V was clipped by 2 bases and J by 8 bases; unmatched bases: 7. Per the germline V gene, CDR1 is DFQATT and CDR2 is SNEGSKA (reference sequence). The CDR3 runs 14 residues.

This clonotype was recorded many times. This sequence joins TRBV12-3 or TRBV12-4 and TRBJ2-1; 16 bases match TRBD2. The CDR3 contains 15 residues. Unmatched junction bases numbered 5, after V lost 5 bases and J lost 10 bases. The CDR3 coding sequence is TGTGCCAGCAGTCCGGGGACTAGCGGGAGGGGCGAGCAGTTCTTC. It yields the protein CASSPGTSGRGEQFF.

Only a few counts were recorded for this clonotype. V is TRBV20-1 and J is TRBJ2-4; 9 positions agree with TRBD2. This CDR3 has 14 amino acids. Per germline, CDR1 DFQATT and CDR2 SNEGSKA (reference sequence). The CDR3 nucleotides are TGCAGCGCCCGACGTCTAGCGGGAACAAACATTCAGTACTTC. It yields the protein CSARRLAGTNIQYF.

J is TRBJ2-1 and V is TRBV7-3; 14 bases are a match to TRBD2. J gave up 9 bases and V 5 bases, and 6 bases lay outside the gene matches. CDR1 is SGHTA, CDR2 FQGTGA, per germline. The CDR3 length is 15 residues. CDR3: CASSVTSGGATEQFF. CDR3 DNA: TGTGCCAGCAGCGTGACTAGCGGGGGGGCCACTGAGCAGTTCTTC.

CDR3 DNA: TGTGCCAGCAGTTTATGGGGAGGGCCGATCACCGGGGAGCTGTTTTTT. Protein sequence: CASSLWGGPITGELFF. The chain is built from TRBV27 and TRBJ2-2; the match to TRBD2 covers 7 bases. The CDR3 has 16 residues. Germline V gene sequence: CDR1 MNHEY, CDR2 SMNVEV (reference sequence). Trimming took 1 base from V and 4 from J; bases not matched to a gene: 6.

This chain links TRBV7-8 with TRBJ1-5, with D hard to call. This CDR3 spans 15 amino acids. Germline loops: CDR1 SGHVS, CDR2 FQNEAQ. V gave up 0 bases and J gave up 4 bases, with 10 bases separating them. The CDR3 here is CASSLAIGRNQPQHF. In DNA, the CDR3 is TGTGCCAGCAGCTTAGCGATAGGCCGGAATCAGCCCCAGCATTTT.

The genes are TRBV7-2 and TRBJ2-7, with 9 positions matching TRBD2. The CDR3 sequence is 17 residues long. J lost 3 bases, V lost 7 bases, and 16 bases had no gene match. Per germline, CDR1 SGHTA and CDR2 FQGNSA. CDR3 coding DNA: TGTGCCAGCACCACCCCTTACGGTCGGCGGGAGGGCTACGAGCAGTACTTC. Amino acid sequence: CASTTPYGRREGYEQYF.

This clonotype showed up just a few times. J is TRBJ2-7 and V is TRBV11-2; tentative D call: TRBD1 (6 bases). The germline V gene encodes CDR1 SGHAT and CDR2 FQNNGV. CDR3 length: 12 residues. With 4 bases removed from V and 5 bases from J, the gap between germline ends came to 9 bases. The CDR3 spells CASSYNRDEQYF. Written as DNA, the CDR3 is TGTGCCAGCAGCTACAACAGGGACGAGCAGTACTTC.

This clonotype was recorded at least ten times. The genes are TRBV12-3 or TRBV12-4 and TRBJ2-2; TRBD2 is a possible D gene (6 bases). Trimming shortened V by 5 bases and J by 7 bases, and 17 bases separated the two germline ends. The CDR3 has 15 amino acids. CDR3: CASSPGTFFGGELFF. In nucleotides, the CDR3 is TGTGCCAGCAGTCCCGGGACTTTTTTTGGCGGGGAGCTGTTTTTT.